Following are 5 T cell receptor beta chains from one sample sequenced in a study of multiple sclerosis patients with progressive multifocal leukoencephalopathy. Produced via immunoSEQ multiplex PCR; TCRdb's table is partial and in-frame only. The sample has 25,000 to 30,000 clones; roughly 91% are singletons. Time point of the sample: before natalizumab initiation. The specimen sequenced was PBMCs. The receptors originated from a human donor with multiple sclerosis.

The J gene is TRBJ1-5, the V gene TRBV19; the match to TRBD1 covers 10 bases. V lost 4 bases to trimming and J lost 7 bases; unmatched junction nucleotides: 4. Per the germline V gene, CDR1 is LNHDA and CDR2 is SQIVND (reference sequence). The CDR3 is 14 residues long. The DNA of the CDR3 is TGTGCCAGTAGTAGGACAGGGGGACGGCAGCCCCAGCATTTT. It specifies CASSRTGGRQPQHF.

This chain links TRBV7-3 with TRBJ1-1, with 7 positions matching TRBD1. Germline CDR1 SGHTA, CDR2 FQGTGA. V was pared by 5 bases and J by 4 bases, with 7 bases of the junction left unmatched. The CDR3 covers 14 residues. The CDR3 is CASSTRGWGTEAFF. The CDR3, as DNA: TGTGCCAGCAGCACCAGGGGGTGGGGCACTGAAGCTTTCTTT.

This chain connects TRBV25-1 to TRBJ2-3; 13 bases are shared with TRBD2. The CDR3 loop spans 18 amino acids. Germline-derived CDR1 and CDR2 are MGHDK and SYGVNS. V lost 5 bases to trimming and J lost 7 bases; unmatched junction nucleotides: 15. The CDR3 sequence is CASSRSGTSGVSTNTQYF. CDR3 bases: TGTGCCAGCAGTAGATCCGGGACTAGCGGGGTCTCCACCAATACGCAGTATTTT.

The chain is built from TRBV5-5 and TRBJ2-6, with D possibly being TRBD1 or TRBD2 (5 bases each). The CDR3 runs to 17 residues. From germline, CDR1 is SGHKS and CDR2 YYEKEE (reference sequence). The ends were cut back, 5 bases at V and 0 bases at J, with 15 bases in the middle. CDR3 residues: CASSPTSGSSGANVLTF. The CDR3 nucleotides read TGTGCCAGCAGTCCTACATCAGGGAGCTCTGGGGCCAACGTCCTGACTTTC.

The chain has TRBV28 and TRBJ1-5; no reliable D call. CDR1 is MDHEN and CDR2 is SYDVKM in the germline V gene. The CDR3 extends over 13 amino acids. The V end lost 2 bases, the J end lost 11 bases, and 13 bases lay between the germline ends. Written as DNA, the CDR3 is TGTGCCAGCAGTTTACCCACGACGGGAGCCCAGCATTTT. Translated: CASSLPTTGAQHF.